Presented here are 26 T cell receptor beta chains from one specimen sequenced in a study of early T cells in non-severe SARS-CoV-2 infection. TCRdb reanalysed the 5' RACE reads using MiXCR and keeps one entry per CDR3 protein. The sample lists roughly 77,000 distinct CDR3 sequences, 12% seen once, with roughly 4.3% in the top ten. Sequenced material: whole blood. The receptors stem from an adult who was a healthcare worker with PCR-confirmed SARS-CoV-2 infection or an uninfected control (not recorded which).

This clonotype was counted many times. The V and J genes are TRBV5-6 and TRBJ1-1; the D gene is possibly TRBD1 (5 bases). The germline CDR1 and CDR2 sequences are SGHDT and YYEEEE. V was cut by 6 bases and J by 10 bases, with 16 bases left in between. The CDR3 extends over 12 amino acids. CDR3 nucleotides: TGTGCCAGCACCGCCCAAGACAGTGCAGCTTTCTTT. It translates to CASTAQDSAAFF.

This clonotype was seen many times. The chain carries TRBV7-2 and TRBJ2-7; possibly TRBD2 for D (6 bases). The CDR3 sequence is 11 residues long. The germline V and J ends were trimmed by 5 bases and 6 bases, with 8 bases remaining between them. The germline gives CDR1 SGHTA, CDR2 FQGNSA. CDR3 region: CASSGGSEQYF. CDR3 coding DNA: TGTGCCAGCAGCGGGGGGAGCGAGCAGTACTTC.

The sample holds many counts of this clonotype. The rearrangement uses TRBV28 and TRBJ2-7; a possible D gene is TRBD2 (6 bases). Germline V gene sequence: CDR1 MDHEN, CDR2 SYDVKM. Trimming removed 8 bases at V and 4 bases at J, with 15 bases between. This CDR3 comprises 13 residues. The chain's CDR3 is CASSGDGGYEQYF. The DNA of the CDR3 is TGTGCCAGCTCGGGGGACGGGGGTTACGAGCAGTACTTC. The full variable domain, completed using reference TRBV28 and TRBJ2-7, is DVKVTQSSRYLVKRTGEKVFLECVQDMDHENMFWYRQDPGLGLRLIYFSYDVKMKEKGDIPEGYSVSREKKERFSLILESASTNQTSMYLCASSGDGGYEQYFGPGTRLTVT.

This clonotype was counted at least ten times. The chain joins TRBV19 to TRBJ2-5; maybe TRBD1 (5 bases). Germline loops: CDR1 LNHDA, CDR2 SQIVND (reference sequence). This CDR3 is 13 amino acids long. Trimming shortened V by 4 bases and J by 5 bases, and 11 bases separated the two germline ends. CDR3 in amino acids: CASSRQPRETQYF. DNA for the CDR3: TGTGCCAGTAGTAGACAGCCGAGGGAGACCCAGTACTTC.

This clonotype was seen a handful of times. The chain couples TRBV6-2 or TRBV6-3 to TRBJ1-6; D is uncertain. The V gene's germline CDR1 is MNHEY and CDR2 SVGEGT. Trimming removed 6 bases from V and 8 bases from J, with 5 bases in between. The CDR3 is 11 amino acids. The CDR3 coding sequence is TGTGCCAGCAGGCGGGATTCACCCCTCCACTTT. It specifies CASRRDSPLHF.

This clonotype was counted at least ten times. The chain's CDR3 is CASSYSLTGWDTDTQYF. CDR3 sequence (DNA): TGTGCCAGCAGTTACTCCCTGACAGGTTGGGACACAGATACGCAGTATTTT. This chain links TRBV6-5 with TRBJ2-3; weak D call: TRBD1 (6 bases). This CDR3 is 17 amino acids long. Trimming took off 0 bases at V and 2 bases at J, with 15 bases between the two ends. Per germline, CDR1 MNHEY and CDR2 SVGAGI.

This clonotype was detected ten times or more. This sequence joins TRBV10-1 and TRBJ2-7; D may be TRBD1 (6 bases). The germline V gene encodes CDR1 WNHNN and CDR2 SYGVQD (reference sequence). CDR3 size: 14 residues. The ends were cut back, 0 bases at V and 5 bases at J, with 11 bases in the middle. The CDR3 protein is CASSESGARNEQYF. CDR3 coding DNA: TGCGCCAGCAGTGAGTCGGGGGCTCGGAACGAGCAGTACTTC.

This clonotype was seen a handful of times. The V and J genes are TRBV12-3 or TRBV12-4 and TRBJ1-2, with D possibly being TRBD1 (6 bases). The CDR3 totals 17 residues. Trimming took 4 bases from V and 0 from J, leaving 18 bases between them. The CDR3 DNA follows: TGTGCCAGCAGTTACAACAGGGAGGTTTATGCTAACTATGGCTACACCTTC. It is translated as CASSYNREVYANYGYTF.

This clonotype was seen many times. The V gene is TRBV29-1, the J gene TRBJ2-7; 7 bases map to TRBD2. CDR3 size: 12 residues. In germline, CDR1 is SQVTM, CDR2 ANQGSEA. J lost 2 bases, V lost 7 bases, and 5 bases had no gene match. The CDR3 nucleotides are TGCAGCGCCCGGGGGGAGGCCTACGAGCAGTACTTC. It specifies CSARGEAYEQYF.

This clonotype appeared many times. The chain combines TRBV19 with TRBJ2-7; 8 nucleotides align to TRBD1. CDR1 LNHDA and CDR2 SQIVND come from the germline V gene (reference sequence). The length of the CDR3 is 14 residues. The trim removed 3 bases at V and 4 bases at J, leaving 5 bases unmatched. CDR3 protein: CASSIGTGNYEQYF. DNA for the CDR3: TGTGCCAGTAGTATTGGGACAGGCAATTACGAGCAGTACTTC.

The rearrangement joins TRBV19 to TRBJ1-5, with D maybe TRBD1 (5 bases). V was trimmed by 6 bases and J by 0 bases, leaving 12 bases between them. Germline loops: CDR1 LNHDA, CDR2 SQIVND (reference sequence). CDR3 length: 15 amino acids. For the CDR3, the DNA is TGTGCCAGTAGACCCGGGACGGGTAGCAATCAGCCCCAGCATTTT. Translating gives CASRPGTGSNQPQHF. The entire variable domain, with the rest obtained from reference TRBV19 and TRBJ1-5, is as follows: DGGITQSPKYLFRKEGQNVTLSCEQNLNHDAMYWYRQDPGQGLRLIYYSQIVNDFQKGDIAEGYSVSREKKESFPLTVTSAQKNPTAFYLCASRPGTGSNQPQHFGDGTRLSIL.

This clonotype showed up many times. The CDR3 coding sequence is TGTGCCAGCAGCCAAACCATGTTGCACGGGAGTAGGGAGACCCAGTACTTC. It is translated as CASSQTMLHGSRETQYF. The V gene is TRBV4-2, the J gene TRBJ2-5; D is perhaps TRBD2 (6 bases). This CDR3 has 17 residues. Germline V gives CDR1 LGHNA, CDR2 YNFKEQ. The V and J ends lost 2 bases and 5 bases respectively, with 21 bases between them.

There are many counts of this clonotype. The CDR3 nucleotides are TGTGCCAGCAGTTCAGGACGGAGCTCCTACGAGCAGTACTTC. It yields the protein CASSSGRSSYEQYF. The chain has TRBV27 and TRBJ2-7, with D unresolved. Trimming pared 4 bases from V and 0 bases from J, leaving 10 bases between. The germline V gene encodes CDR1 MNHEY and CDR2 SMNVEV (reference sequence). The length of the CDR3 is 14 residues.

This clonotype was seen a handful of times. This chain links TRBV7-9 with TRBJ1-6; D possibly corresponds to TRBD1 (6 bases). Trimming stripped 11 bases from V and 6 bases from J, with 11 bases between. The length of the CDR3 is 12 residues. CDR1 and CDR2 (germline): SEHNR, FQNEAQ (reference sequence). The CDR3 bases are TGTGCCTCCCAAGGGGGTAATTCACCCCTCCACTTT. Amino acid sequence: CASQGGNSPLHF.

In this sample, this clonotype turned up many times. This chain uses TRBV5-1 with TRBJ1-1; 10 bases match TRBD1. Germline CDR1 and CDR2: SGHRS and YFSETQ. The CDR3 runs 13 residues. J was trimmed by 6 bases and V by 4 bases; bases with no gene match: 3. The chain's CDR3 is CASSSGQGAEAFF. CDR3 DNA: TGCGCCAGCAGCAGCGGACAGGGGGCTGAAGCTTTCTTT.

A few counts support this clonotype. The genes are TRBV14 and TRBJ2-2; 8 positions match TRBD1. The CDR3 consists of 15 residues. The germline gives CDR1 SGHDN, CDR2 FVKESK. J gave up 2 bases and V 4 bases, and 3 bases lay outside the gene matches. CDR3 sequence reads: CASSRQGPNTGELFF. In nucleotides, the CDR3 is TGTGCCAGCAGCCGACAGGGGCCCAACACCGGGGAGCTGTTTTTT.

This clonotype occurred many times. The V gene is TRBV12-5, the J gene TRBJ1-2; 9 bases are a match to TRBD1. The J segment lost 2 bases and the V segment lost 3 bases, leaving 1 base of the junction unmatched. There are 14 residues in the CDR3. Germline V lookup: CDR1 LGHNT, CDR2 FRNRAP. CDR3 DNA: TGTGCTAGTGGTTTAGGACAGGGGAACTATGGCTACACCTTC. This sequence encodes CASGLGQGNYGYTF.

This clonotype has only a few counts. An end of the junction does not agree with germline; a read error may underlie this. The chain employs TRBV3-1 and TRBJ2-3, with TRBD1 identical over 8 bases. The CDR3 totals 16 residues. Germline V gene data show CDR1 as LGHDT and CDR2 as YNNKEL (reference sequence). CDR3 protein: CVSSHYRGMGPDTQYF. DNA of the CDR3: TGTGTCAGCAGCCATTACAGGGGGATGGGCCCAGATACGCAGTATTTT.

The table lists this clonotype with many counts. V gene TRBV10-3 combines with J gene TRBJ2-7; D not resolved. Trimming cost V 10 bases and J 4 bases, with 14 bases left between them. The CDR3 extends over 12 amino acids. CDR1 and CDR2 from the germline V gene are ENHRY and SYGVKD. The CDR3 nucleotides are TGTGCCAGCTCCGCGGCGATTTACGAGCAGTACTTC. This gives the protein CASSAAIYEQYF.

This clonotype was seen a few times. The chain couples TRBV4-2 to TRBJ2-3; 9 bases line up with TRBD2. Germline trimming cut 0 bases from V and 6 bases from J; bases unmatched to any gene: 10. Germline V gene sequence: CDR1 LGHNA, CDR2 YNFKEQ. There are 17 residues in the CDR3. The CDR3 reads CASSQDVLAGSWDTQYF. In nucleotides, the CDR3 is TGTGCCAGCAGCCAAGATGTTCTAGCGGGATCATGGGATACGCAGTATTTT.

This clonotype was seen a handful of times. Written as DNA, the CDR3 is TGTGCCAGCAATTCGGTCGGCGATACGCAGTATTTT. This codes for CASNSVGDTQYF. The chain carries TRBV6-8 and TRBJ2-3; D gene ambiguous. The germline V gene has CDR1 MNHGY and CDR2 SAAAGT. This CDR3 comprises 12 residues. V dropped 7 bases and J dropped 6 bases, with 11 bases sitting between them.

V gene TRBV24-1 combines with J gene TRBJ2-1, with D perhaps matching TRBD2 (5 bases). The CDR3 totals 15 residues. The germline CDR1 and CDR2 sequences are KGHDR and SFDVKD. Trimming removed 6 bases at V and 6 bases at J, with 17 bases between. The CDR3 nucleotides read TGTGCCACCAGTCACCCAAGCGGTCGGCTCAATGAGCAGTTCTTC. As protein: CATSHPSGRLNEQFF.

V is TRBV2 and J is TRBJ2-7, with D tentatively TRBD2 (5 bases). The CDR3 runs to 12 residues. The V gene's germline CDR1 is SNHLY and CDR2 FYNNEI. The germline V and J ends were trimmed by 5 bases and 7 bases, with 12 bases remaining between them. CDR3: CASSPSGREQYF. The CDR3 bases are TGTGCCAGCAGTCCGAGTGGGAGAGAGCAGTACTTC. The full variable domain, its missing parts supplied by reference TRBV2 and TRBJ2-7, is EPEVTQTPSHQVTQMGQEVILRCVPISNHLYFYWYRQILGQKVEFLVSFYNNEISEKSEIFDDQFSVERPDGSNFTLKIRSTKLEDSAMYFCASSPSGREQYFGPGTRLTVT.

This clonotype was counted ten times or more. The chain joins TRBV19 to TRBJ1-5; 9 nucleotides line up with TRBD1. Germline CDR1 and CDR2: LNHDA and SQIVND (reference sequence). There are 15 residues in the CDR3. V shed 4 bases and J 7 bases; nucleotides not matched to a gene: 8. The CDR3 DNA reads as TGTGCCAGTAGTACCGGGACAGGGCTGTGGCAGCCCCAGCATTTT. Its protein product is CASSTGTGLWQPQHF.

This clonotype occurred a few times. The CDR3 loop is CASSPRTSGRSSYNEQFF. In DNA, the CDR3 is TGTGCCAGCAGCCCACGGACTAGCGGGAGGAGCTCCTACAATGAGCAGTTCTTC. V gene TRBV9 combines with J gene TRBJ2-1; 14 nucleotides align to TRBD2. V dropped 4 bases and J dropped 0; count of bases not matched to a gene: 6. The CDR3 is 18 amino acids. CDR1 and CDR2 (germline): SGDLS, YYNGEE.

This clonotype was counted ten times or more. The gene calls are TRBV6-5 and TRBJ2-7, with D maybe TRBD2 (5 bases). The CDR3 is 15 amino acids. The germline V and J ends were trimmed by 6 bases and 7 bases, with 22 bases remaining between them. The germline CDR1 and CDR2 sequences are MNHEY and SVGAGI. The CDR3 is CASRSRGSISGEQYF. As DNA, the CDR3 is TGTGCCAGCAGAAGCCGAGGGAGTATCTCGGGGGAGCAGTACTTC.